The 14 T cell receptor beta chains in this list originate from one sample, sequenced in a study of regulatory T cells. The PCR used 52 TRBV and 13 TRBJ primers. Libraries were prepared by immunoSEQ multiplex PCR; TCRdb keeps only in-frame clonotypes and omits some of them. The profile shows over 5,500 clones, roughly four fifths of them singletons. Sequenced sample: CD8+ T cells sorted from blood. These receptors were taken from a child aged 5-17 years with CD3G deficiency.

The chain combines TRBV28 with TRBJ1-1; D unclear. Trimming pared 6 bases from V and 6 bases from J, leaving 11 bases between. This CDR3 region has 12 residues. The V gene's germline CDR1 is MDHEN and CDR2 SYDVKM. The CDR3 reads CASSKIWSEAFF. The CDR3, as DNA: TGTGCCAGCAGCAAAATCTGGTCTGAAGCTTTCTTT.

The CDR3: CASSLDRGWSPLHF. The CDR3 region has the DNA TGTGCCAGCAGCTTAGATCGGGGGTGGTCACCCCTCCACTTT. The chain has TRBV11-2 and TRBJ1-6; perhaps TRBD1 as D (5 bases). CDR1 and CDR2 from the germline V gene are SGHAT and FQNNGV. V lost 0 bases to trimming and J lost 10 bases, with 10 bases between them. This CDR3 spans 14 amino acids.

V usage is TRBV6-1 and J usage is TRBJ2-4, with 7 bases identical to TRBD1. This CDR3 comprises 15 residues. The V gene end was trimmed by 4 bases and the J gene end by 6 bases; junction bases not matched to a gene: 9. Germline V gives CDR1 MNHNS, CDR2 SASEGT. In nucleotides, the CDR3 is TGTGCCAGCAGTGTTCTAGGGGGCTCCGGAAACATTCAGTACTTC. This gives the protein CASSVLGGSGNIQYF.

The chain carries TRBV21-1 and TRBJ2-3. TRBV21-1 is marked as a pseudogene. The CDR3 has 15 amino acids. CDR3: CASSKGAASTDTQYF. As DNA, the CDR3 is TGTGCCAGCAGCAAAGGGGCGGCTAGCACAGATACGCAGTATTTT.

The chain couples TRBV30 to TRBJ2-3, with D hard to call. The CDR3 is 14 residues long. In germline, CDR1 is GTSNPN, CDR2 SVGIG (reference sequence). The V end was cut by 1 base, the J end by 2 bases, with 10 bases between. The CDR3 sequence: CAWSGSISTDTQYF. The CDR3 coding sequence is TGTGCCTGGAGTGGTTCTATCTCCACAGATACGCAGTATTTT.

The J gene is TRBJ2-1, the V gene TRBV19; the D is unclear. The V end lost 4 bases, the J end lost 6 bases, and 4 bases lay between the germline ends. CDR1 and CDR2 from the germline V gene are LNHDA and SQIVND (reference sequence). The CDR3 contains 11 residues. CDR3 sequence: CASSTSNEQFF. The CDR3, as DNA: TGTGCCAGTAGTACTAGCAATGAGCAGTTCTTC. The whole variable domain, remainder taken from reference TRBV19 and TRBJ2-1, is DGGITQSPKYLFRKEGQNVTLSCEQNLNHDAMYWYRQDPGQGLRLIYYSQIVNDFQKGDIAEGYSVSREKKESFPLTVTSAQKNPTAFYLCASSTSNEQFFGPGTRLTVL.

The chain uses TRBV28 and TRBJ2-1; D may correspond to TRBD1 or TRBD2 (6 bases each). Trimming took 5 bases from V and 5 from J, leaving 19 bases between them. This CDR3 region has 16 residues. Germline CDR1 and CDR2: MDHEN and SYDVKM. The DNA for the CDR3 is TGTGCCAGCAGTGGGCTGGCGGGACATTTTAACAATGAGCAGTTCTTC. This codes for CASSGLAGHFNNEQFF.

The rearrangement links TRBV5-1 to TRBJ2-1, with 7 bases lining up with TRBD1. Germline assignment: CDR1 SGHRS and CDR2 YFSETQ. The CDR3 sequence is 15 residues long. Unmatched junction bases numbered 3, after V lost 0 bases and J lost 3 bases. DNA for the CDR3: TGCGCCAGCAGCTTGGGGCAGGGGGACTACAATGAGCAGTTCTTC. Its translation is CASSLGQGDYNEQFF.

This chain uses TRBV28 with TRBJ2-1; D is possibly TRBD2 (5 bases). There are 14 residues in the CDR3. Germline assignment: CDR1 MDHEN and CDR2 SYDVKM. The ends were cut back, 3 bases at V and 5 bases at J, with 11 bases in the middle. The CDR3 spells CASSFMGDNNEQFF. The CDR3 bases are TGTGCCAGCAGTTTCATGGGAGATAACAATGAGCAGTTCTTC.

The chain joins TRBV28 to TRBJ2-5; 12 bases line up with TRBD1. Losses at the gene ends were 5 bases for V and 0 bases for J; bases not matched to a gene: 10. The CDR3 has 18 amino acids. Germline V gene sequence: CDR1 MDHEN, CDR2 SYDVKM. CDR3 sequence: CASSPRDRGPAYQETQYF. CDR3 sequence (DNA): TGTGCCAGCAGTCCCCGGGACAGGGGGCCCGCGTACCAAGAGACCCAGTACTTC.

The count of this clone is one. This chain connects TRBV11-2 to TRBJ2-7; 10 bases map to TRBD2. The CDR3 length is 15 residues. The germline V gene encodes CDR1 SGHAT and CDR2 FQNNGV. V was clipped by 5 bases and J by 3 bases; unmatched bases: 7. The CDR3 nucleotides read TGTGCCAGCAGCCCCGGGACTAGCGTATACTACGAGCAGTACTTC. It translates to CASSPGTSVYYEQYF.

The rearrangement uses TRBV10-1 and TRBJ2-3; D unclear. Trimming pared 11 bases from V and 9 bases from J, leaving 12 bases between. Germline-derived CDR1 and CDR2 are WNHNN and SYGVQD (reference sequence). CDR3 length equals 10 residues. CDR3 nucleotides: TGCGCCCCAGTCTGGGCGACGCAGTATTTT. Translating it yields CAPVWATQYF.

The chain joins TRBV6-1 to TRBJ2-7; 8 bases align to TRBD1. CDR1 MNHNS and CDR2 SASEGT come from the germline V gene. The CDR3 totals 15 residues. After removal of 7 bases from V and 0 bases from J, the junction contained 8 bases not matched to a gene. The CDR3 sequence is CASTIDRGVSYEQYF. The CDR3 coding sequence is TGTGCCAGCACTATAGACAGGGGCGTCTCCTACGAGCAGTACTTC.

This rearrangement joins TRBV19 to TRBJ1-5; D is perhaps TRBD1 (6 bases). CDR3 length: 13 amino acids. Deletions cut 5 bases from V and 11 bases from J, with 16 bases between. Looked up from germline, CDR1 is LNHDA and CDR2 is SQIVND (reference sequence). In nucleotides, the CDR3 is TGTGCCAGTAGTCCCAGGGGCCCGAAAGCCCAGCATTTT. Its protein product is CASSPRGPKAQHF. Combining the CDR3 with reference TRBV19 and TRBJ1-5 gives the whole variable domain DGGITQSPKYLFRKEGQNVTLSCEQNLNHDAMYWYRQDPGQGLRLIYYSQIVNDFQKGDIAEGYSVSREKKESFPLTVTSAQKNPTAFYLCASSPRGPKAQHFGDGTRLSIL.